Sequencing of this TCR beta chain was carried out in a study of cytomegalovirus exposure and HLA in healthy donors. Overall study findings and caveats: Reports described diagnosis of cytomegalovirus status by the classifier as highly specific and sensitive.

Germline V lookup: CDR1 LGHNA, CDR2 YNFKEQ. The CDR3 length is 13 residues. V lost 2 bases, J lost 2 bases, and 0 bases stayed unmatched. Note on this clone: Its antigen is currently unknown.

13 Jbeta primers and 60 Vbeta primers were used for the PCR. The repertoire was sequenced with immunoSEQ multiplex PCR; TCRdb's copy has only in-frame clones and lacks some. The sample carries roughly 200,000 clones, around 80% recorded once. This chain joins TRBV4-2 and TRBJ2-7, with TRBD2 matching 7 bases. The sequence derives from a woman aged 40 to 50 in good health and CMV-seronegative. Sequencing was performed on PBMCs. CDR3 sequence reads: CASSQLAAYEQYF. CDR3 in DNA: TGTGCCAGCAGCCAACTAGCGGCCTACGAGCAGTACTTC.